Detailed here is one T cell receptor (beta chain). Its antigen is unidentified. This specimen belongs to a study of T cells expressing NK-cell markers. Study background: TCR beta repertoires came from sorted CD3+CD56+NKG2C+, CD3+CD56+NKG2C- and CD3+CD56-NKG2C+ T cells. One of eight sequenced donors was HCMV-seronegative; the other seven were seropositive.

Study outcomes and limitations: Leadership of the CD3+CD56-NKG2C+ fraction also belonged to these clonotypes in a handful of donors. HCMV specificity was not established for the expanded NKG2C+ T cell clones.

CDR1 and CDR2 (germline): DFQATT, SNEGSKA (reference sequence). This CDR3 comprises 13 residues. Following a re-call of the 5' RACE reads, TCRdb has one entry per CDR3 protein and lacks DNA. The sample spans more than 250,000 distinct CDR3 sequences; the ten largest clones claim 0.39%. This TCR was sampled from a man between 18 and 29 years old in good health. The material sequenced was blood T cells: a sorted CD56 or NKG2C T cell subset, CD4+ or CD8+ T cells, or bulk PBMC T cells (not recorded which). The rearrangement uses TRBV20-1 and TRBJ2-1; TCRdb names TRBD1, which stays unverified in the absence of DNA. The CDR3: CSADGGSAYEQFF.